These 20 T cell receptor beta chains share one sample of origin, sequenced in a study of T cells after yellow fever vaccination (dated by TCRdb to about 2019). The library was built by means of 5' RACE. The sequencer listed for this sample is Illumina HiSeq 2500. TCRdb itself trimmed the public reads at Q25 with fastp, ran MiXCR and retained productive beta chains. When rows share a CDR3 protein, they turn into one entry using the most common DNA and genes. The sample table lists more than 250,000 distinct CDR3 sequences, 6.8% of them with a count of one. Of the sample, over 15% is held by the ten largest clones. The treatment or condition label, as the study defines it: live attenuated yellow fever vaccine strain. Sequencing was performed on PBMCs, taken roughly 47 days after the first yellow fever vaccination. The receptors were sampled from a man aged 18 to 30 who received the YFV17D yellow fever vaccine.

This clonotype has just a few counts. The chain combines TRBV29-1 with TRBJ2-7, with 8 bases that match TRBD2. Trimming at V came to 2 bases and at J to 4 bases, leaving 7 bases not matched to a gene. The CDR3 loop spans 14 amino acids. The germline V gene encodes CDR1 SQVTM and CDR2 ANQGSEA. CDR3 residues: CSVEISGDKYEQYF. The CDR3 DNA is TGCAGCGTTGAAATTAGCGGGGACAAATACGAGCAGTACTTC.

The chain links TRBV7-2 to TRBJ2-3; TRBD1 might be the D (6 bases). The germline gives CDR1 SGHTA, CDR2 FQGNSA. V gave up 4 bases and J gave up 4 bases, with 9 bases separating them. This CDR3 comprises 13 residues. CDR3: CASSSQGSDTQYF. Here the CDR3 DNA reads TGTGCCAGCAGCTCGCAGGGGTCAGATACGCAGTATTTT. Looking up the rest from reference TRBV7-2 and TRBJ2-3 gives the full variable domain: GAGVSQSPSNKVTEKGKDVELRCDPISGHTALYWYRQSLGQGLEFLIYFQGNSAPDKSGLPSDRFSAERTGGSVSTLTIQRTQQEDSAVYLCASSSQGSDTQYFGPGTRLTVL.

This clonotype was recorded a few times. The chain links TRBV5-1 to TRBJ2-1; 13 bases are shared with TRBD2. Losses at the gene ends were 4 bases for V and 9 bases for J; bases not matched to a gene: 10. This CDR3 has 16 residues. Germline V gene data show CDR1 as SGHRS and CDR2 as YFSETQ. CDR3 DNA sequence: TGCGCCAGCAGCCCCCCAACTAGCGGGGGGGCAGGTGAGCAGTTCTTC. Translating it yields CASSPPTSGGAGEQFF.

In this sample, this clonotype turned up a few times. This chain links TRBV4-3 with TRBJ2-2; a weak D match, TRBD2 (5 bases). Germline V gene lookup returns CDR1 LGHNA and CDR2 YSLEER. There are 18 residues in the CDR3. Trimming cost V 0 bases and J 7 bases, with 21 bases left between them. The CDR3 spells CASSQDLKGSGLGGELFF. The CDR3 coding sequence is TGCGCCAGCAGCCAAGATTTGAAGGGTTCTGGACTGGGCGGGGAGCTGTTTTTT.

This clonotype was counted only a few times. This chain links TRBV7-6 with TRBJ2-2, with 7 positions matching TRBD2. The CDR3 is 18 amino acids. Per the germline V gene, CDR1 is SGHVS and CDR2 is FNYEAQ. J lost 0 bases, V lost 3 bases, and 10 bases had no gene match. CDR3 bases: TGTGCCAGCAGCTTTCCCTTCGAGGGAGGGGCGAACACCGGGGAGCTGTTTTTT. Translation gives CASSFPFEGGANTGELFF.

J is TRBJ2-3 and V is TRBV7-2; TRBD2 aligns across 9 bases. V shed 10 bases and J 1 base; nucleotides not matched to a gene: 3. The CDR3 extends over 13 amino acids. The V gene's germline CDR1 is SGHTA and CDR2 FQGNSA. The CDR3 is CATAGGRTDTQYF. The DNA for the CDR3 is TGTGCCACAGCGGGGGGCCGCACAGATACGCAGTATTTT. Complete variable domain (other parts from reference TRBV7-2 and TRBJ2-3): GAGVSQSPSNKVTEKGKDVELRCDPISGHTALYWYRQSLGQGLEFLIYFQGNSAPDKSGLPSDRFSAERTGGSVSTLTIQRTQQEDSAVYLCATAGGRTDTQYFGPGTRLTVL.

This clonotype came up a few times. The rearrangement uses TRBV11-1 and TRBJ2-2; 7 nucleotides agree with TRBD1. CDR1 and CDR2 from the germline V gene are SGHAT and FQDESV (reference sequence). J gave up 4 bases and V 3 bases, and 5 bases lay outside the gene matches. The CDR3 extends over 15 amino acids. The CDR3 loop is CASSFSGTVTGELFF. The CDR3 nucleotides are TGTGCCAGCAGCTTTTCCGGGACAGTCACCGGGGAGCTGTTTTTT.

Many counts were recorded for this clonotype. This rearrangement joins TRBV7-2 to TRBJ2-5; possible D gene TRBD2, 6 bases. With 4 bases removed from V and 2 bases from J, the gap between germline ends came to 14 bases. This CDR3 has 15 amino acids. Germline values: CDR1 SGHTA, CDR2 FQGNSA. CDR3 coding DNA: TGTGCCAGCAGCTCCCGCGGTAGCGGTCAAGAGACCCAGTACTTC. Translation: CASSSRGSGQETQYF.

This clonotype was recorded a few times. The chain recombines TRBV6-4 with TRBJ2-1; 8 bases align to TRBD2. With 5 bases clipped from V and 10 bases from J, the junction kept 7 bases outside the gene matches. Per the germline V gene, CDR1 is MRHNA and CDR2 is SNTAGT. CDR3 length: 13 residues. This chain's CDR3 is CASSLTSGHEQFF. Here the CDR3 DNA reads TGTGCCAGCAGTTTAACTAGCGGCCACGAGCAGTTCTTC.

In its sample, this clonotype was seen a few times. The chain joins TRBV5-1 to TRBJ1-2; D ambiguous. The CDR3 is 13 amino acids. V was shortened by 4 bases and J by 4 bases, with 11 bases between the two germline ends. The germline gives CDR1 SGHRS, CDR2 YFSETQ. CDR3 nucleotides: TGCGCCAGCAGCCGGGGTGGGTTCTATGGCTACACCTTC. It is translated as CASSRGGFYGYTF.

This clonotype has a count of ten or more. This chain connects TRBV20-1 to TRBJ2-1; maybe TRBD2 (6 bases). Germline lookup yields CDR1 DFQATT and CDR2 SNEGSKA (reference sequence). The CDR3 runs 15 residues. V was pared by 4 bases and J by 0 bases, with 13 bases between. CDR3 in DNA: TGCAGTGCTATTCCCGGGACTTACTCCTACAATGAGCAGTTCTTC. It yields the protein CSAIPGTYSYNEQFF.

This clonotype has just a few counts. The chain is built from TRBV12-3 or TRBV12-4 and TRBJ1-4; 8 bases are a match to TRBD1. This CDR3 comprises 14 residues. The V gene end was trimmed by 5 bases and the J gene end by 5 bases; junction bases not matched to a gene: 4. The CDR3 region is CASSADRGNEKLFF. CDR3 nucleotides: TGTGCCAGCAGTGCCGACAGGGGAAATGAAAAACTGTTTTTT.

This clonotype showed up just a few times. The chain recombines TRBV7-8 with TRBJ2-3; the match to TRBD2 covers 9 bases. Germline loops: CDR1 SGHVS, CDR2 FQNEAQ. Unmatched junction bases numbered 16, after V lost 9 bases and J lost 0 bases. The CDR3 runs to 18 residues. The chain's CDR3 is CASARRLAGFTSTDTQYF. The CDR3, as DNA: TGTGCCAGTGCCCGGCGGCTAGCGGGGTTTACTAGCACAGATACGCAGTATTTT. The full variable domain, rest sourced from reference TRBV7-8 and TRBJ2-3, is GAGVSQSPRYKVAKRGQDVALRCDPISGHVSLFWYQQALGQGPEFLTYFQNEAQLDKSGLPSDRFFAERPEGSVSTLKIQRTQQEDSAVYLCASARRLAGFTSTDTQYFGPGTRLTVL.

This clonotype has more than one count but fewer than ten. The chain employs TRBV2 and TRBJ2-3, with TRBD2 identical over 13 bases. Germline CDR1 and CDR2: SNHLY and FYNNEI. There are 18 residues in the CDR3. V was pared by 5 bases and J by 1 base, with 9 bases of the junction left unmatched. The CDR3 DNA is TGTGCCAGCAGTTTTTTACTAGCGGGGGGGGAAGGCACAGATACGCAGTATTTT. Translation: CASSFLLAGGEGTDTQYF.

The table lists this clonotype with a few counts. The chain couples TRBV6-5 to TRBJ2-7; 8 bases are shared with TRBD1. J gave up 6 bases and V 6 bases, and 4 bases lay outside the gene matches. In germline, CDR1 is MNHEY, CDR2 SVGAGI. CDR3 length: 12 amino acids. The CDR3 coding sequence is TGTGCCAGCAGCTTCACAGGGGGCGAGCAGTACTTC. This sequence encodes CASSFTGGEQYF.

This clonotype occurred many times. This sequence joins TRBV6-2 or TRBV6-3 and TRBJ2-3; 12 positions agree with TRBD2. J lost 5 bases, V lost 5 bases, and 11 bases had no gene match. The CDR3 consists of 17 residues. CDR1 is MNHEY and CDR2 is SVGEGT in the germline V gene. The DNA for the CDR3 is TGTGCCAGCAGTGGCCGGGCTAGCGGGGGGGCCGGAGATACGCAGTATTTT. Amino acid sequence: CASSGRASGGAGDTQYF.

This clonotype has ten or more counts. The V and J genes are TRBV5-1 and TRBJ2-2; 8 bases are shared with TRBD2. Germline V gene lookup returns CDR1 SGHRS and CDR2 YFSETQ. This CDR3 has 14 amino acids. The V segment lost 4 bases and the J segment 5 bases; nucleotides outside the gene matches: 4. CDR3 DNA: TGCGCCAGCAGCCCGAGACTAGCGACCGGGGAGCTGTTTTTT. This encodes CASSPRLATGELFF.

The chain employs TRBV5-1 and TRBJ2-5; D is ambiguous. There are 13 residues in the CDR3. Germline values: CDR1 SGHRS, CDR2 YFSETQ. V lost 7 bases and J 1 base, leaving 11 bases between the germline ends. The CDR3: CASALNVQETQYF. CDR3 coding DNA: TGCGCCAGCGCCCTGAATGTCCAAGAGACCCAGTACTTC.

This clonotype showed up just a few times. V is TRBV12-3 or TRBV12-4 and J is TRBJ2-7; 7 nucleotides match TRBD1. J lost 1 base, V lost 6 bases, and 12 bases had no gene match. The CDR3 spans 16 residues. In DNA, the CDR3 is TGTGCCAGCAGCTCTCCGGGACAGCTCGTATCCTACGAGCAGTACTTC. Translation gives CASSSPGQLVSYEQYF.

The V gene is TRBV25-1, the J gene TRBJ1-2, with no clear D. Germline CDR1 MGHDK, CDR2 SYGVNS. V gave up 5 bases and J gave up 4 bases, with 11 bases separating them. The CDR3 has 13 amino acids. CDR3 in amino acids: CASSWSARYGYTF. The CDR3 nucleotides are TGTGCCAGCAGTTGGTCAGCCCGCTATGGCTACACCTTC.